One sample yielded the 14 T cell receptor beta chains listed below, sequenced in a study of CD8 T cells in Susac syndrome. A quantity of about 0.5 to 1 ug RNA underwent reverse transcription using random hexamers. TCRdb analysed the immunoSEQ multiplex PCR reads with MiXCR anew, one entry per CDR3 protein. This sample has around 85,000 distinct CDR3 sequences; 95% occur once, and the top ten carry under 0.6%. Material for sequencing was CD8+ T cells from PBMCs. These receptors originate from a human donor with Susac syndrome.

The rearrangement uses TRBV6-6 and TRBJ2-1; possibly TRBD2 for D (6 bases). Trimming took off 2 bases at V and 8 bases at J, with 10 bases between the two ends. Per the germline V gene, CDR1 is MNHNY and CDR2 is SVGAGI (reference sequence). This CDR3 is built from 13 residues. The CDR3 loop is CASSYPPGDEQFF. In nucleotides, the CDR3 is TGTGCCAGCAGTTACCCACCGGGGGATGAGCAGTTCTTC.

The gene calls are TRBV29-1 and TRBJ1-2; perhaps TRBD1 as D (6 bases). The germline gives CDR1 SQVTM, CDR2 ANQGSEA. Trimming pared 5 bases from V and 2 bases from J, leaving 12 bases between. The CDR3 is 13 residues long. This CDR3 is CSVSGAHNYGYTF. CDR3 DNA sequence: TGCAGCGTTTCAGGGGCCCACAACTATGGCTACACCTTC.

This clonotype was observed a single time. This rearrangement joins TRBV9 to TRBJ2-7, with TRBD1 matching 7 bases. Germline trimming cut 4 bases from V and 2 bases from J; bases unmatched to any gene: 12. The CDR3 loop spans 16 amino acids. Germline CDR1 and CDR2: SGDLS and YYNGEE. The CDR3 loop reads CASSPRDSTAPYEQYF. CDR3 nucleotides: TGTGCCAGCAGCCCACGGGACAGTACTGCCCCCTACGAGCAGTACTTC.

In DNA form, the CDR3 reads TGTGCCAGCAGCCAGTTCCGCGAGCGGCAAGAGACCCAGTACTTC. This sequence encodes CASSQFRERQETQYF. The chain employs TRBV14 and TRBJ2-5, with D maybe TRBD2 (5 bases). This CDR3 is built from 15 residues. V gave up 3 bases and J gave up 2 bases, with 13 bases separating them. Germline V lookup: CDR1 SGHDN, CDR2 FVKESK.

CDR3 sequence: CSARPIGNTPRLGYTF. CDR3 nucleotide sequence: TGCAGTGCTAGACCTATAGGGAATACACCTCGCCTTGGCTACACCTTC. This chain joins TRBV20-1 and TRBJ1-2; no clear D. The V gene lost 2 bases and the J gene lost 7 bases, with 23 bases spanning the gap. CDR1 DFQATT and CDR2 SNEGSKA come from the germline V gene (reference sequence). The CDR3 is 16 residues long.

CDR3 DNA sequence: TGTGCCAGCAGCGGAGGGCCCCCCGAGCAGTACTTC. It encodes CASSGGPPEQYF. This chain links TRBV9 with TRBJ2-7; TRBD2 might be the D (5 bases). The CDR3 has 12 residues. Trimming took 3 bases from V and 6 from J, leaving 10 bases between them. CDR1 SGDLS and CDR2 YYNGEE come from the germline V gene.

The rearrangement links TRBV2 to TRBJ2-1; unclear D gene. CDR1 and CDR2 from the germline V gene are SNHLY and FYNNEI. There are 12 residues in the CDR3. The V gene lost 7 bases and the J gene lost 10 bases, with 14 bases spanning the gap. CDR3 nucleotide sequence: TGTGCCAGCACCCAACCGGCGGAAGAGCAGTTCTTC. Amino acid sequence: CASTQPAEEQFF.

The rearrangement links TRBV29-1 to TRBJ2-2, with no clear D. Germline loops: CDR1 SQVTM, CDR2 ANQGSEA. The V end lost 1 base, the J end lost 7 bases, and 7 bases lay between the germline ends. CDR3 length: 12 amino acids. CDR3 nucleotides: TGCAGCGTTGAAGGGGGTGTCGGGGAGCTGTTTTTT. Translation gives CSVEGGVGELFF.

The V gene is TRBV30, the J gene TRBJ2-1; D is possibly TRBD2 (5 bases). CDR1 and CDR2 (germline): GTSNPN, SVGIG (reference sequence). Deletions cut 2 bases from V and 6 bases from J, with 14 bases between. CDR3 length: 14 residues. Here the CDR3 DNA reads TGTGCCTGGAGTCCCGGGATTGGTAGCAATGAGCAGTTCTTC. Protein: CAWSPGIGSNEQFF.

The chain uses TRBV20-1 and TRBJ2-6, with a tentative D call TRBD2 (7 bases). The CDR3 totals 17 residues. CDR1 is DFQATT and CDR2 is SNEGSKA in the germline V gene (reference sequence). V was cut by 1 base and J by 0 bases, with 13 bases left in between. The CDR3: CSARGEGVASGANVLTF. The CDR3 bases are TGCAGTGCTAGAGGGGAGGGGGTAGCCTCTGGGGCCAACGTCCTGACTTTC.

The chain joins TRBV27 to TRBJ2-1; 9 bases fit TRBD2. The CDR3 runs 14 residues. V was clipped by 2 bases and J by 9 bases; unmatched bases: 5. CDR1 is MNHEY and CDR2 is SMNVEV in the germline V gene (reference sequence). The DNA for the CDR3 is TGTGCCAGCAGTTTAATTAGCGGGAGCTCTGAGCAGTTCTTC. Encoded protein: CASSLISGSSEQFF.

The chain couples TRBV4-3 to TRBJ2-7, with unresolved D. V lost 3 bases and J lost 5, with 8 bases in between. CDR1 and CDR2 (germline): LGHNA, YSLEER. CDR3 length: 12 amino acids. CDR3: CASSHGPDEQYF. CDR3 DNA sequence: TGCGCCAGCAGCCATGGCCCAGACGAGCAGTACTTC.

V is TRBV2 and J is TRBJ2-3, with TRBD2 as a possible D gene (5 bases). This CDR3 region has 16 residues. CDR1 and CDR2 (germline): SNHLY, FYNNEI. V lost 5 bases, J lost 4 bases, and 19 bases lay in between. The CDR3 here is CASSPWVGEVADTQYF. Here the CDR3 DNA reads TGTGCCAGCAGTCCGTGGGTGGGAGAAGTTGCAGATACGCAGTATTTT.

The chain couples TRBV13 to TRBJ1-1, with no clear D. The germline V gene encodes CDR1 PRHDT and CDR2 FYEKMQ (reference sequence). The CDR3 has 10 residues. Trimming shortened V by 10 bases and J by 8 bases, and 11 bases separated the two germline ends. CDR3 residues: CAILSGEAFF. The CDR3 coding sequence is TGTGCCATTCTAAGCGGGGAAGCTTTCTTT.